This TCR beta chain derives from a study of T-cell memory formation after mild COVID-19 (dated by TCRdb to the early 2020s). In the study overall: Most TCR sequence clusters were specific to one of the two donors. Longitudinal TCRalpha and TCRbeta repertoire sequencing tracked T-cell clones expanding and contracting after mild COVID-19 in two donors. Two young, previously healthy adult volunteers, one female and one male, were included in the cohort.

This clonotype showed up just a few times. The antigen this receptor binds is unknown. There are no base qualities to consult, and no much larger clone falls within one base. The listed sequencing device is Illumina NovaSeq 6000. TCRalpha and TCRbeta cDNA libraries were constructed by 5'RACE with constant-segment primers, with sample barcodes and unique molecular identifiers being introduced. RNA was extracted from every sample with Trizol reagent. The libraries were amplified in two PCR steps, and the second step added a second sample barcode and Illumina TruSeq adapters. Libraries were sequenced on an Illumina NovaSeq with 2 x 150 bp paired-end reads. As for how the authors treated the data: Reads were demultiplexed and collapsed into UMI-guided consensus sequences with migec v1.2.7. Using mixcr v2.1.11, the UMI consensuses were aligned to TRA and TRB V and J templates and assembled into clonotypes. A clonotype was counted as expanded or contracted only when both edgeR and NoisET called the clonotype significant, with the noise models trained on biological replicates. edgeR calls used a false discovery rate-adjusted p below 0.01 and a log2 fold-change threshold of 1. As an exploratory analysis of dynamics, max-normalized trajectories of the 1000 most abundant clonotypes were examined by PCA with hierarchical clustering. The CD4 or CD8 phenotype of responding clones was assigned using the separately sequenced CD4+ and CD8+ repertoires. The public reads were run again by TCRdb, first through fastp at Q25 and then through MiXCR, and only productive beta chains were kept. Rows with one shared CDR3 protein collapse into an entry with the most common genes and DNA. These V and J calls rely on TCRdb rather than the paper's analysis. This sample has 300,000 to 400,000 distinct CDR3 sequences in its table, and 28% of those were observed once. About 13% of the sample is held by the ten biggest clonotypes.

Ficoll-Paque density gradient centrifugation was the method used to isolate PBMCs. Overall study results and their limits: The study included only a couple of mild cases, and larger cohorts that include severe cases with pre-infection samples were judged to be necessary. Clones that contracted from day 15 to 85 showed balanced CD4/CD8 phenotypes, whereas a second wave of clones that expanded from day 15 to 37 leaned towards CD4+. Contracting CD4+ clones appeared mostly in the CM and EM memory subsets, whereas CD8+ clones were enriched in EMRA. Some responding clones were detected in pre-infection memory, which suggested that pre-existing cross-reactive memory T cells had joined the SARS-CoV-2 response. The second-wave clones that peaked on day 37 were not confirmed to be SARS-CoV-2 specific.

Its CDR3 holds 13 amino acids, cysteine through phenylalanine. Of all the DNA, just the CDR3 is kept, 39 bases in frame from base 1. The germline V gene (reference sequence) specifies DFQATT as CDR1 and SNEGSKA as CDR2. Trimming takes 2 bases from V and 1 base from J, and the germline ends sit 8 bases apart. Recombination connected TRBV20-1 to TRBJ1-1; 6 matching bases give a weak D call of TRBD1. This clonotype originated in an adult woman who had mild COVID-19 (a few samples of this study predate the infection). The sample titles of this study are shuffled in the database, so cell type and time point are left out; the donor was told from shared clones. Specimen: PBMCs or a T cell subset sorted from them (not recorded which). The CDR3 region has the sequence CSARKGQNTEAFF. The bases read TGCAGTGCTAGAAAGGGACAGAACACTGAAGCTTTCTTT.